The sequence of this T cell receptor (beta chain) was determined in a study of T cell responses to AZD1222 COVID-19 vaccine. Produced via immunoSEQ multiplex PCR; TCRdb's table is partial and in-frame only. This table has about 130,000 clones, 92% appearing once. V lost 10 bases and J lost 1; bases outside the gene matches: 8. CDR1 MNHEY and CDR2 SVGAGI come from the germline V gene. This CDR3 spans 14 amino acids. The chain joins TRBV6-5 to TRBJ2-7; 9 bases align to TRBD1. The receptor was derived from an adult in good health. The starting material was peripheral blood, obtained on day 0 of AZD1222 vaccination. The CDR3 DNA reads as TGTGCCACCGGTGGGGACAGGGCTTCCTACGAGCAGTACTTC. As protein: CATGGDRASYEQYF.